The sequence of this TCR beta chain was determined in a study of cytomegalovirus exposure and HLA in healthy donors. General observations from the study: Reports described diagnosis of cytomegalovirus status by the classifier as highly specific and sensitive. The study labeled more than 150 TCR beta chains cytomegalovirus-associated.

Remarks on this clone: Its antigen remains unidentified.

V shed 5 bases and J shed 5 bases, with 12 bases lying between them. The germline V gene has CDR1 LNHDA and CDR2 SQIVND (reference sequence). CDR3 length: 14 residues. Libraries were prepared by immunoSEQ multiplex PCR; TCRdb keeps only in-frame clonotypes and omits some of them. Of 150,000 to 200,000 clones listed, about 88% are singletons. The clonotype originates from a woman aged 18-29 years in good health and CMV-seronegative. The rearrangement links TRBV19 to TRBJ1-4, with D perhaps TRBD1 (6 bases). The sequenced sample consisted of PBMCs. The CDR3 is CASSERGGNEKLFF. CDR3 coding DNA: TGTGCCAGTAGTGAGAGGGGGGGGAATGAAAAACTGTTTTTT.